Reported below is one T cell receptor beta chain. The antigen is not known. The authors built TCR beta libraries using iRepertoire HTBI primers and Arm-PCR of CDR3 regions. Per the authors' pipeline: Gene usage covered 62 TRBV and 14 to 15 TRBJ segments. TCRdb ran MiXCR on the multiplex PCR reads and lists one entry per CDR3 protein. TCRdb, not the authors, supplied the V and J calls. The repertoire has 400,000 to 500,000 distinct CDR3 sequences, roughly 23% of them found once; the top ten carry over 10%. Specified time point: persistent/refractory GD, antithyroid drugs over 5 years with positive TRAb. RNA isolated from PBMCs was used to make the TCR library. Patients were enrolled at an endocrinology department in Xi'an, China. The data stem from a study of regulatory T cells in long-lasting Graves disease. Study conclusions and caveats: Persistent Graves' patients possessed reduced TCR diversity relative to recently diagnosed ones. New patients shared about 910 public clonotypes, and persistent patients shared more, with 2,500 to 3,000.

This CDR3 comprises 13 residues. V was clipped by 8 bases and J by 4 bases, with 18 bases between them. Germline CDR1 is DFQATT and CDR2 is SNEGSKA (reference sequence). The source was peripheral blood mononuclear cells (PBMCs), collected when the disease was refractory, from a patient treated with antithyroid drugs. The clonotype originates from a female donor with Graves disease. The chain is built from TRBV20-1 and TRBJ2-7; TRBD2 might be the D (6 bases). The CDR3 DNA follows: TGCAGTTGCAGAACCGGGACTGCATACGAGCAGTACTTC. As protein: CSCRTGTAYEQYF.